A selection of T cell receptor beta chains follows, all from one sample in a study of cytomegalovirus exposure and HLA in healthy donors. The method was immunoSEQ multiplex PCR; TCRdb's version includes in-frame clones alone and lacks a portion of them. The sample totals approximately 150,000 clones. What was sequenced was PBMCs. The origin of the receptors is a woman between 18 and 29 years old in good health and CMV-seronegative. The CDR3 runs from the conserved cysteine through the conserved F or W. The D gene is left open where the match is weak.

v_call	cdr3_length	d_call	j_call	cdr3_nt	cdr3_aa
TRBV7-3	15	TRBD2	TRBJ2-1	TGTGCCAGCAGCCGCGGGACTAGCGGTTACAATGAGCAGTTCTTC	CASSRGTSGYNEQFF
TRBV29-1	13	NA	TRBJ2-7	TGCAGCGTTGATTCCGGGGACAACTACGAGCAGTACTTC	CSVDSGDNYEQYF
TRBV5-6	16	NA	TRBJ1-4	TGTGCCAGCAGCTATGTTTTCGAGGGGACTAATGAAAAACTGGTTTTT	CASSYVFEGTNEKLVF
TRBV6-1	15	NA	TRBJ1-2	TGTGCCAGCAGTGAAGCTTGGAGGTCGGTAAATGGCTACACCTTC	CASSEAWRSVNGYTF
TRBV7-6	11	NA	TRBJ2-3	TGTGCCAGCAGATCAGGAGATACGCAGTATTTT	CASRSGDTQYF
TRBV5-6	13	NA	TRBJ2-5	TGTGCCAGCAGCTTACAGGGCGCGGAGACCCAGTACTTC	CASSLQGAETQYF
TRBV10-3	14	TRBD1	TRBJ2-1	TGTGCCATCAGAGTACAGGGGGTTTACAATGAGCAGTTCTTC	CAIRVQGVYNEQFF
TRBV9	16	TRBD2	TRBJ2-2	TGTGCCAGCAGCGTTATGAGCGGGGGGGACACCGGGGAGCTGTTTTTT	CASSVMSGGDTGELFF
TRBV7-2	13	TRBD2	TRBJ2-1	TGTGCCAGCAGGCGGGAGTGGGGGAATGAGCAGTTCTTC	CASRREWGNEQFF
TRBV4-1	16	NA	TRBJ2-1	TGCGCCAGCAGCCAAGAAGGCAGGGGTGAAGTCAATGAGCAGTTCTTC	CASSQEGRGEVNEQFF
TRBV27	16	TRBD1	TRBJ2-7	TGTGCCAGCAGTTTATATTGGGACAGCCGATCCTACGAGCAGTACTTC	CASSLYWDSRSYEQYF
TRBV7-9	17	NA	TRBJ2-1	TGTGCCAGCAGCGGAGTATTCCGGGACTGGCTTTACAATGAGCAGTTCTTC	CASSGVFRDWLYNEQFF
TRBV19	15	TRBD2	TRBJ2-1	TGTGCCAGTAGTCCGAGGAAGGCGGGAGACCATGAGCAGTTCTTC	CASSPRKAGDHEQFF
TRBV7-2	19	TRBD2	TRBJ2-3	TGTGCCAGCAGCGATGGGGGACTAGCGGGATGGTATGATGTTGATACGCAGTATTTT	CASSDGGLAGWYDVDTQYF
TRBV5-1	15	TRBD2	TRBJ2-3	TGCGCCAGCAGCTCCGGGGGGTTAAGCACAGATACGCAGTATTTT	CASSSGGLSTDTQYF
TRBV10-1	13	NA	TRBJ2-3	TGCGCCAGCAGTCCAAGACAGTTAGATACGCAGTATTTT	CASSPRQLDTQYF
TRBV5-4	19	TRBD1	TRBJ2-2	TGTGCCAGCAGCCGATTAGGGTCAGGGGGCGCAAGGAACACCGGGGAGCTGTTTTTT	CASSRLGSGGARNTGELFF
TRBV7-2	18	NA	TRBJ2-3	TGTGCCAGCAGCTTAGGAATTGGCGGGGGCGCTAGCACAGATACGCAGTATTTT	CASSLGIGGGASTDTQYF
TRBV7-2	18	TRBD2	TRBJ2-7	TGTGCCAGCAGCTCAGGGACTAGCGGCCTGGGGGCTAACTACGAGCAGTACTTC	CASSSGTSGLGANYEQYF
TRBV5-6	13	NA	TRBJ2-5	TGTGCCAGCAGCCTTGGGAGCGTCGAGACCCAGTACTTC	CASSLGSVETQYF
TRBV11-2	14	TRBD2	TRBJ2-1	TGTGCCAGCAGCTACAGCGGGAGCTACAATGAGCAGTTCTTC	CASSYSGSYNEQFF
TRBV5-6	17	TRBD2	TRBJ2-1	TGTGCCAGCAGCACGTTCGGTGGACTAGAAGAGCAGAATGAGCAGTTCTTC	CASSTFGGLEEQNEQFF
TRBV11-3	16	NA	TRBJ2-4	TGTGCCAGCAGCTTACGGGGGACCCTAGCCAAAAACATTCAGTACTTC	CASSLRGTLAKNIQYF
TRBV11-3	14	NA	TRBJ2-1	TGTGCCAGCAGCTTGGGTCACCGTAGCGGTCAGCAGTTCTTC	CASSLGHRSGQQFF
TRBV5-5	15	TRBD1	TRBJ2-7	TGTGCCAGCAGCCGCACCGGGACAGGGGTAACCGAGCAGTACTTC	CASSRTGTGVTEQYF
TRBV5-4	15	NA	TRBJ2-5	TGTGCCAGCAGCTCGCCTACAGGGTTCCAAGAGACCCAGTACTTC	CASSSPTGFQETQYF
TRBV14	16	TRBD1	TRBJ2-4	TGTGCCAGCAGCCAAGCGGGGGGACAGGGTCGCAACATTCAGTACTTC	CASSQAGGQGRNIQYF
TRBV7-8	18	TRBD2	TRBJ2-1	TGTGCCAGCAGCTTAGTAGGGACTAGCGGTGGGGCCTACAATGAGCAGTTCTTC	CASSLVGTSGGAYNEQFF
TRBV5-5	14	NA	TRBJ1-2	TGTGCCAGCTACCTCAATCAGGGGATCGATGGCTACACCTTC	CASYLNQGIDGYTF
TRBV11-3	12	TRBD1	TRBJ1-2	TGTGCCAGCGGCAGGGGGGTTTATGGCTACACCTTC	CASGRGVYGYTF
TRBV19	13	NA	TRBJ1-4	TGTGCCAGTAGTATTGGACTCGGCGAAAAACTGTTTTTT	CASSIGLGEKLFF
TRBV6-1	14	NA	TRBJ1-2	TGTGCCAGCAGTGAAGTGGGCAGAAACTATGGCTACACCTTC	CASSEVGRNYGYTF
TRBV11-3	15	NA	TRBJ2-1	TGTGCCAGCAGCTTGGGGGGACCGAGCTACAATGAGCAGTTCTTC	CASSLGGPSYNEQFF
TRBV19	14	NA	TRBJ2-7	TGTGCCAGTAGTATGAGGGTGGGAGGACACGAGCAGTACTTC	CASSMRVGGHEQYF
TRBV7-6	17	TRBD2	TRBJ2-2	TGTGCCAGCAGCCCGGGACTAGCGGGAGTCAGCACCGGGGAGCTGTTTTTT	CASSPGLAGVSTGELFF
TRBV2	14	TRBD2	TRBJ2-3	TGTGCCAGCAGCCAACTAGCGGGAGCAGATACGCAGTATTTT	CASSQLAGADTQYF
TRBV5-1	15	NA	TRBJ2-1	TGCGCCAGCAGCTTGGCAGGGGTCTCCTACAATGAGCAGTTCTTC	CASSLAGVSYNEQFF
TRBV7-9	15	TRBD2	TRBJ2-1	TGTGCCAGCAGCTTAGGTACTAGCGGGGGTGATGAGCAGTTCTTC	CASSLGTSGGDEQFF
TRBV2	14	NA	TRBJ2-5	TGTGCCAGCAGCCTTCTAGCCGGACAAGAGACCCAGTACTTC	CASSLLAGQETQYF
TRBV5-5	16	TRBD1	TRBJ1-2	TGTGCCAGCAGCTTGGGAGGGACAGGGAGTCTCCATGGCTACACCTTC	CASSLGGTGSLHGYTF
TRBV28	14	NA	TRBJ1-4	TGTGCCAGCAGGATTGGCGGGGATCGCGAAAAACTGTTTTTT	CASRIGGDREKLFF
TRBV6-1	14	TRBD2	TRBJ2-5	TGTGCCTCGGGACTAGCCCAGTACCAAGAGACCCAGTACTTC	CASGLAQYQETQYF
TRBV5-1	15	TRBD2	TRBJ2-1	TGCGCCAGCAGCTGGACTAGCGGGAGTGGCGGTGAGCAGTTCTTC	CASSWTSGSGGEQFF
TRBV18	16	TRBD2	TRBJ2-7	TGTGCCAGCTCACCTGTACTAGCGGGAGGTTCCTACGAGCAGTACTTC	CASSPVLAGGSYEQYF
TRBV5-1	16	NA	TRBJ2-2	TGCGCCAGCAGCTTGTTGGTCGGGGGGAACACCGGGGAGCTGTTTTTT	CASSLLVGGNTGELFF
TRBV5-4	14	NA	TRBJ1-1	TGTGCCAGCAGCTTTACAGGCCAACACACTGAAGCTTTCTTT	CASSFTGQHTEAFF
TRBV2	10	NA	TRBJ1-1	TGTGCCAGCAATGGCGGGGAAGCTTTCTTT	CASNGGEAFF
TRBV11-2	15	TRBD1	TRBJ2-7	TGTGCCAGCAGCCCCCGGGACAGTTTGGGCTACGAGCAGTACTTC	CASSPRDSLGYEQYF
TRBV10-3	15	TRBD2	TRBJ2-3	TGTGGGACCAAGCGGGGGACTAGCGACACAGATACGCAGTATTTT	CGTKRGTSDTDTQYF
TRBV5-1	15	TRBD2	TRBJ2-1	TGCGCCAGCACCCACGGGAGCGGGAAGCACAATGAGCAGTTCTTC	CASTHGSGKHNEQFF
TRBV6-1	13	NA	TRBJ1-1	TGTGCCAGCAGTAACAGGGTAAACACTGAAGCTTTCTTT	CASSNRVNTEAFF
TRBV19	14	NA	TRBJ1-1	TGTGCCAGTAGTACCCCCGGGACTCAGTCTGAAGCTTTCTTT	CASSTPGTQSEAFF
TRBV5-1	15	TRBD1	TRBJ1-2	TGCGCCAGCAGCCCAACAGGGGGCCCTAACTATGGCTACACCTTC	CASSPTGGPNYGYTF
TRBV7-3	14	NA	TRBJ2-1	TGTGCCAGCAGCTTAACACGGGAGAGCAATGAGCAGTTCTTC	CASSLTRESNEQFF
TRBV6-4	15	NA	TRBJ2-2	TGTGCCAGCAGTGATCCAGGGAATAACACCGGGGAGCTGTTTTTT	CASSDPGNNTGELFF
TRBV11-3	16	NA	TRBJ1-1	TGTGCCAGCAGCCCCGGACGGGGGATGCTGAACACTGAAGCTTTCTTT	CASSPGRGMLNTEAFF